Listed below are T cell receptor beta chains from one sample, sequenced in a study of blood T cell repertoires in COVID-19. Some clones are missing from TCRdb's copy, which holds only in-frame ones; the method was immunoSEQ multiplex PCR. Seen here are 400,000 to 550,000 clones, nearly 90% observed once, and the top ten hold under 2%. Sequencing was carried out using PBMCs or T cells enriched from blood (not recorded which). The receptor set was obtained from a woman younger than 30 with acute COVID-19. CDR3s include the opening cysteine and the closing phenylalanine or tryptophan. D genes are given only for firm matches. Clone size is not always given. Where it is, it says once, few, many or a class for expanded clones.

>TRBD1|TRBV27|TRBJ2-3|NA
TGTGCCAGCAGTCTCGGGACAGGCACAGATACGCAGTATTTT
CASSLGTGTDTQYF
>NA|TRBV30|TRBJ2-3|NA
TGTGCCTGGAGTACTACAGGGAGGGTACTCACAGATACGCAGTATTTT
CAWSTTGRVLTDTQYF
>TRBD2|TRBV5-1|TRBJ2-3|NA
TGCGCCAGCAGCTTGGGATCAGCGGGGGGGAACACAGATACGCAGTATTTT
CASSLGSAGGNTDTQYF
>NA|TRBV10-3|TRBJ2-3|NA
TGTGCCATCAGCGGGGCAGATACGCAGTATTTT
CAISGADTQYF
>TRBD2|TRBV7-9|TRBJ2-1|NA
TGTGCCAGCAGCTTCACTAGCGGGGGGGCCGTCTATGAGCAGTTCTTC
CASSFTSGGAVYEQFF
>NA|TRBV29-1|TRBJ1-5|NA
TGCAGCGTTGGGGGCGCCAATCAGCCCCAGCATTTT
CSVGGANQPQHF
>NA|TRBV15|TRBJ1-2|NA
TGTGCCACCAGCAGCGCCCCTCTGGAGGGGACCCGCTATGGCTACACCTTC
CATSSAPLEGTRYGYTF
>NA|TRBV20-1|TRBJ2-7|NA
TGCAGTGCTAGTGGAGGGTACTACGAGCAGTACTTC
CSASGGYYEQYF
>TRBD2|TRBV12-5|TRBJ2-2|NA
TGTGCTAGTGCCCCCGACCTAGCGGGTTCCGGGGAGCTGTTTTTT
CASAPDLAGSGELFF
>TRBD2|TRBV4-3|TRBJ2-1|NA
TGCGCCAGCAGCCAAGATGCGGGGGAGGGCCTTTACAATGAGCAGTTCTTC
CASSQDAGEGLYNEQFF
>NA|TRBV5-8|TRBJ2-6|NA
TGTGCCAGCAGCTACGGGGGAACTGGGGCCAACGTCCTGACTTTC
CASSYGGTGANVLTF
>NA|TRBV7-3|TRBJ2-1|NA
TGTGCCAGCAGCTTCGACCTGGGCCCCTACAATGAGCAGTTCTTC
CASSFDLGPYNEQFF
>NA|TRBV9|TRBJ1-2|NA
TGTGCCAGCAGCTTCCGACAGGGCTACACCTTC
CASSFRQGYTF
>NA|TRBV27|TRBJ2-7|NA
TGTGCCAGCAGTTCGGGGACAAGTCCCTACGAGCAGTACTTC
CASSSGTSPYEQYF
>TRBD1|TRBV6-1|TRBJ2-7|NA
TGTGCCAGCAGTGATAGACAGGGGCACTACGAGCAGTACTTC
CASSDRQGHYEQYF
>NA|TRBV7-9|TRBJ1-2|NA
TGTGCCAGCAGCTTACCAGGGAACTATGGCTACACCTTC
CASSLPGNYGYTF
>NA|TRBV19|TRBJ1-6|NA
TGTGCCACCACCCGGGACTTTAATTCACCCCTCCACTTT
CATTRDFNSPLHF
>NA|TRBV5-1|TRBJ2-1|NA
TGCGCCAGCAGCTTGGGCGGGGATAGCTACAATGAGCAGTTCTTC
CASSLGGDSYNEQFF
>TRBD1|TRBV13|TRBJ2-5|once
TGTGCCAGCAGCTCGGCGGGACAGGCGAGACAGACCCAGTACTTC
CASSSAGQARQTQYF
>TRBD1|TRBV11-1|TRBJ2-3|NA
TGTGCCAGCAGCTTCGACAGGGTCACAGATACGCAGTATTTT
CASSFDRVTDTQYF
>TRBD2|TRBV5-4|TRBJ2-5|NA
TGTGCCAGCAGCGCGAGCGGGGTAACTCAAGAGACCCAGTACTTC
CASSASGVTQETQYF
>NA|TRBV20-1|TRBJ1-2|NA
TGCAGTGCTAGTCAACGGGAATCTAACTATGGCTACACCTTC
CSASQRESNYGYTF
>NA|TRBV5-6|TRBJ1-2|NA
TGTGCCAGCAGCTTAGGGCGGGGAACCCTTAACTATGGCTACACCTTC
CASSLGRGTLNYGYTF
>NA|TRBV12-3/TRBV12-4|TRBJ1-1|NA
TGTGCCAGCAGTTTGATAGGGGCCACTGAAGCTTTCTTT
CASSLIGATEAFF
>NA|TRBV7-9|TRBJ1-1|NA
TGTGCCAGCAGGACACAGGGTTATACTGAAGCTTTCTTT
CASRTQGYTEAFF
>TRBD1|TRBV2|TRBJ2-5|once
TGTGCCAGCAGTGGACAGGGGATGACTCAAGAGACCCAGTACTTC
CASSGQGMTQETQYF
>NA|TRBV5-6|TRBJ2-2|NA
TGTGCCAGCAGCTTGTCCCCGGGAGAGCCTAACACCGGGGAGCTGTTTTTT
CASSLSPGEPNTGELFF
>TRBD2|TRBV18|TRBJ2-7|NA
TGTGCCAGCTCACCGCCGGGAGGGATCGCCTACGAGCAGTACTTC
CASSPPGGIAYEQYF
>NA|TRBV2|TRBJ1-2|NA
TGTGCCAGCAGTGTTGGGGGGAGCTATGGCTACACCTTC
CASSVGGSYGYTF
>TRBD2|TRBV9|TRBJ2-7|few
TGTGCCAGCAGCGTTGGGACTAGCGGGAGCTACGAGCAGTACTTC
CASSVGTSGSYEQYF
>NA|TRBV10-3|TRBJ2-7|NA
TGTGCCATCAGTGAGGGACAGACCTACGAGCAGTACTTC
CAISEGQTYEQYF
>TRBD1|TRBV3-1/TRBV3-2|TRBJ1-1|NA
TGTGCCAGCAGCCAGCGGGACAGGGGGGTGAACACTGAAGCTTTCTTT
CASSQRDRGVNTEAFF
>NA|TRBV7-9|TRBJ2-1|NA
TGTGCCAGCAGCTTAACAGACAGGTGGTACAATGAGCAGTTCTTC
CASSLTDRWYNEQFF
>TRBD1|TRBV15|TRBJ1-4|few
TGTGCCACCAGCCTACGACAGGGAGTAAAGGCACTGTTTTTT
CATSLRQGVKALFF
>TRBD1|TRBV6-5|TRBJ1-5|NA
TGTGCCAGCAGCTACTCCGGACAGGTCGTCAATCAGCCCCAGCATTTT
CASSYSGQVVNQPQHF
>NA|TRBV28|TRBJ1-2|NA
TGTGCCAGCAGTGGGGACACCAAGTACTATGGCTACACCTTC
CASSGDTKYYGYTF
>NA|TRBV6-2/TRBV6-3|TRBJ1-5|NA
TGTGCCAGCAGTTACTCGACTTATCAGCCCCAGCATTTT
CASSYSTYQPQHF
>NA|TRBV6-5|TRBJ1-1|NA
TGTGCCAGCTCTGGGAGGTGGGGGAAATCTGAAGCTTTCTTT
CASSGRWGKSEAFF
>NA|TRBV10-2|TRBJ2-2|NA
TGCGCCAGCACGGGACAACTCACCGGGGAGCTGTTTTTT
CASTGQLTGELFF
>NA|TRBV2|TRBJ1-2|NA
TGTGCCAGGCTCGGACAGAGTCGGAACTATGGCTACACCTTC
CARLGQSRNYGYTF
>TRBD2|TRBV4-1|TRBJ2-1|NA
TGCGCCAGCAGCCAAGTCCCGGGACTAGCCTACAATGAGCAGTTCTTC
CASSQVPGLAYNEQFF
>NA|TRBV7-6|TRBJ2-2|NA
TGTGCCAGCAGCCCAACAGACACCGGGGAGCTGTTTTTT
CASSPTDTGELFF
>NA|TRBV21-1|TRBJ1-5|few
TGTGCCAGCAGCAAAGATCGTAAGACAGGGGATAATCAGCCCCAGCATTTT
CASSKDRKTGDNQPQHF
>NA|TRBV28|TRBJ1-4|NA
TGTGCCAGCAGCCTTGTTGGGGAGTCCAACAATGAAAAACTGTTTTTT
CASSLVGESNNEKLFF
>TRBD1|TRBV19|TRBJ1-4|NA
TGTGCCAGTAGTGCGGACAGGGATGAAAAACTGTTTTTT
CASSADRDEKLFF
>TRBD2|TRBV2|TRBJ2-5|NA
TGTGCCACCCTAGCGGATCAAGAGACCCAGTACTTC
CATLADQETQYF